Listed below are T cell receptor beta chains from one sample, sequenced in a study of blood T cell repertoires in COVID-19. Using immunoSEQ multiplex PCR, the repertoire was profiled, and TCRdb retains in-frame clones only, with some absent. Of hundreds of thousands of clones in the sample, roughly 85% were seen once. The sample comprised PBMCs or T cells enriched from blood (not recorded which). The receptor source for this set is a man between 25 and 39 years old who had recovered from COVID-19. Each CDR3 is given with its conserved first and last residue. D genes are given only for firm matches. Not all rows give a size; the values are once, few, many and, for expanded clones, a class.

clone size: NA; D gene: TRBD2; V gene: TRBV7-9; J gene: TRBJ2-3; CDR3 protein: CASSLGGGGADTQYF; CDR3 DNA: TGTGCCAGCAGCTTAGGAGGCGGGGGGGCCGATACGCAGTATTTT
clone size: NA; D gene: NA; V gene: TRBV11-2; J gene: TRBJ1-6; CDR3 protein: CASSHYSPLHF; CDR3 DNA: TGTGCCAGCAGCCACTATTCACCCCTCCACTTT
clone size: NA; D gene: TRBD1; V gene: TRBV6-5; J gene: TRBJ2-7; CDR3 protein: CASSPGTGGFYEQYF; CDR3 DNA: TGTGCCAGCAGTCCTGGGACAGGGGGATTCTACGAGCAGTACTTC
clone size: NA; D gene: NA; V gene: TRBV19; J gene: TRBJ1-2; CDR3 protein: CASSIPARGAYGYTF; CDR3 DNA: TGTGCCAGTAGTATCCCTGCCAGGGGAGCTTATGGCTACACCTTC
clone size: NA; D gene: TRBD2; V gene: TRBV9; J gene: TRBJ2-2; CDR3 protein: CASSEGPGLAGAGELFF; CDR3 DNA: TGTGCCAGCAGCGAGGGGCCGGGACTAGCGGGAGCCGGGGAGCTGTTTTTT
clone size: once; D gene: NA; V gene: TRBV4-3; J gene: TRBJ2-5; CDR3 protein: CASSQERRGTQYF; CDR3 DNA: TGCGCCAGCAGCCAAGAAAGGCGGGGGACCCAGTACTTC
clone size: NA; D gene: NA; V gene: TRBV7-9; J gene: TRBJ1-2; CDR3 protein: CASSLEAGDGYTF; CDR3 DNA: TGTGCCAGCAGCTTAGAGGCAGGGGATGGCTACACCTTC
clone size: NA; D gene: TRBD1; V gene: TRBV6-4; J gene: TRBJ1-6; CDR3 protein: CASSDTPGGSPLHF; CDR3 DNA: TGTGCCAGCAGTGATACTCCAGGGGGCTCACCCCTCCACTTT
clone size: NA; D gene: TRBD2; V gene: TRBV5-1; J gene: TRBJ2-1; CDR3 protein: CASSLAPSGGYNEQFF; CDR3 DNA: TGCGCCAGCAGCTTGGCCCCTAGCGGGGGATACAATGAGCAGTTCTTC
clone size: NA; D gene: NA; V gene: TRBV19; J gene: TRBJ1-2; CDR3 protein: CASSMRQIYGYTF; CDR3 DNA: TGTGCCAGTAGTATGAGGCAGATCTATGGCTACACCTTC
clone size: NA; D gene: NA; V gene: TRBV7-2; J gene: TRBJ1-2; CDR3 protein: CASSLDRVPSGYTF; CDR3 DNA: TGTGCCAGCAGCTTAGACAGGGTTCCAAGTGGCTACACCTTC
clone size: few; D gene: TRBD1; V gene: TRBV16; J gene: TRBJ1-2; CDR3 protein: CASSPNEQGGLNYGYTF; CDR3 DNA: TGTGCCAGCAGCCCCAACGAGCAGGGGGGTCTTAACTATGGCTACACCTTC
clone size: NA; D gene: NA; V gene: TRBV7-8; J gene: TRBJ2-5; CDR3 protein: CASSPTSGLYETQYF; CDR3 DNA: TGTGCCAGCAGCCCCACCAGCGGCTTATATGAGACCCAGTACTTC
clone size: NA; D gene: NA; V gene: TRBV7-9; J gene: TRBJ2-6; CDR3 protein: CASSPPGRNPGANVLTF; CDR3 DNA: TGTGCCAGCAGCCCGCCAGGGCGGAACCCTGGGGCCAACGTCCTGACTTTC
clone size: NA; D gene: TRBD1; V gene: TRBV19; J gene: TRBJ1-2; CDR3 protein: CASSIDRGRSFGYTF; CDR3 DNA: TGTGCCAGTAGTATAGACAGGGGGCGCTCATTTGGCTACACCTTC
clone size: NA; D gene: TRBD1; V gene: TRBV5-1; J gene: TRBJ1-2; CDR3 protein: CASSAIPGQGVYGYTF; CDR3 DNA: TGCGCCAGCAGCGCCATACCGGGACAGGGAGTCTATGGCTACACCTTC
clone size: once; D gene: NA; V gene: TRBV18; J gene: TRBJ1-2; CDR3 protein: CASSPRAIYGYTF; CDR3 DNA: TGTGCCAGCTCACCAAGAGCGATCTATGGCTACACCTTC
clone size: once; D gene: NA; V gene: TRBV7-9; J gene: TRBJ2-4; CDR3 protein: CASSLVGRPLAKNIQYF; CDR3 DNA: TGTGCCAGCAGCTTAGTCGGGAGACCCTTAGCCAAAAACATTCAGTACTTC
clone size: NA; D gene: TRBD2; V gene: TRBV2; J gene: TRBJ2-1; CDR3 protein: CASSGNQLAGVYNEQFF; CDR3 DNA: TGTGCCAGCAGCGGGAACCAACTAGCGGGGGTCTACAATGAGCAGTTCTTC
clone size: NA; D gene: TRBD2; V gene: TRBV9; J gene: TRBJ2-2; CDR3 protein: CASSVFSSGGETGELFF; CDR3 DNA: TGTGCCAGCAGCGTCTTCTCTAGCGGGGGGGAAACCGGGGAGCTGTTTTTT
clone size: NA; D gene: NA; V gene: TRBV5-1; J gene: TRBJ1-4; CDR3 protein: CASSLGTHPTNEKLFF; CDR3 DNA: TGCGCCAGCAGCTTGGGGACTCATCCAACTAATGAAAAACTGTTTTTT
clone size: once; D gene: NA; V gene: TRBV7-2; J gene: TRBJ1-5; CDR3 protein: CASSLVVRGSNQPQHF; CDR3 DNA: TGTGCCAGCAGCTTGGTGGTACGAGGGAGCAATCAGCCCCAGCATTTT
clone size: NA; D gene: TRBD1; V gene: TRBV6-5; J gene: TRBJ2-7; CDR3 protein: CASSHRGVQYEQYF; CDR3 DNA: TGTGCCAGCTCCCACAGGGGGGTTCAGTACGAGCAGTACTTC
clone size: NA; D gene: NA; V gene: TRBV5-4; J gene: TRBJ2-5; CDR3 protein: CASSLQSLRETQYF; CDR3 DNA: TGTGCCAGCAGCTTACAAAGTCTCCGCGAGACCCAGTACTTC
clone size: NA; D gene: NA; V gene: TRBV6-5; J gene: TRBJ1-3; CDR3 protein: CASSYGRPDSGNTIYF; CDR3 DNA: TGTGCCAGCAGTTACGGCAGGCCTGACTCTGGAAACACCATATATTTT
clone size: NA; D gene: TRBD1; V gene: TRBV5-6; J gene: TRBJ2-5; CDR3 protein: CASSPDRERETQYF; CDR3 DNA: TGTGCCAGCAGCCCCGACAGGGAGAGAGAGACCCAGTACTTC
clone size: NA; D gene: NA; V gene: TRBV7-3; J gene: TRBJ1-1; CDR3 protein: CASGTRGNTEAFF; CDR3 DNA: TGTGCCAGCGGGACACGAGGGAACACTGAAGCTTTCTTT
clone size: once; D gene: NA; V gene: TRBV3-1/TRBV3-2; J gene: TRBJ1-2; CDR3 protein: CASSPGLYGYTF; CDR3 DNA: TGTGCCAGCAGCCCGGGTCTTTATGGCTACACCTTC
clone size: NA; D gene: NA; V gene: TRBV7-3; J gene: TRBJ2-1; CDR3 protein: CAGLWGDVEQFF; CDR3 DNA: TGTGCCGGCCTCTGGGGGGACGTTGAGCAGTTCTTC
clone size: NA; D gene: TRBD1; V gene: TRBV4-2; J gene: TRBJ1-6; CDR3 protein: CASSHRGQDNSPLHF; CDR3 DNA: TGTGCCAGCAGCCATCGGGGACAGGATAATTCACCCCTCCACTTT
clone size: NA; D gene: NA; V gene: TRBV4-3; J gene: TRBJ2-1; CDR3 protein: CASSQVLTGVAYNEQFF; CDR3 DNA: TGCGCCAGCAGCCAAGTTTTAACGGGAGTCGCCTACAATGAGCAGTTCTTC
clone size: NA; D gene: TRBD1; V gene: TRBV6-5; J gene: TRBJ1-2; CDR3 protein: CASTPGQRGYTF; CDR3 DNA: TGTGCCAGCACCCCGGGACAGCGTGGCTACACCTTC
clone size: NA; D gene: NA; V gene: TRBV10-3; J gene: TRBJ1-2; CDR3 protein: CAIKRDEEGYTF; CDR3 DNA: TGTGCCATCAAGCGGGACGAGGAGGGCTACACCTTC
clone size: NA; D gene: NA; V gene: TRBV7-9; J gene: TRBJ1-3; CDR3 protein: CASSLGSTVSGNTIYF; CDR3 DNA: TGTGCCAGCAGCTTAGGATCTACAGTCTCTGGAAACACCATATATTTT
clone size: NA; D gene: TRBD2; V gene: TRBV3-1/TRBV3-2; J gene: TRBJ2-1; CDR3 protein: CASSSSGRDNEQFF; CDR3 DNA: TGTGCCAGCAGCTCCTCCGGGAGGGACAATGAGCAGTTCTTC